This T cell receptor (beta chain) emerged from a study of cytomegalovirus exposure and HLA in healthy donors. Notes on the study in general: A later analysis revealed that TCR association rates differed between HLA loci, peaking at DRB1 and bottoming out at HLA-C.

This CDR3 contains 15 residues. The V end was cut by 0 bases, the J end by 2 bases, with 12 bases between. Germline CDR1 is SGHKS and CDR2 is YYEKEE (reference sequence). The PCR used 60 Vbeta and 13 Jbeta primers. Some clones are missing from TCRdb's copy, which holds only in-frame ones; the method was immunoSEQ multiplex PCR. This sample carries some 150,000 clones, roughly 80% of them seen once, and the ten largest clones take approximately 5.1%. Of note for this clone: Its target is not known.

Sequencing used PBMCs. This chain connects TRBV5-5 to TRBJ2-7, with D unclear. The receptor comes from a male donor in good health and CMV-seronegative. DNA for the CDR3: TGTGCCAGCAGCTTGGATGGCCGCAACCCCTACGAGCAGTACTTC. Translating gives CASSLDGRNPYEQYF.